Shown below are 24 T cell receptor beta chains from a single sample sequenced in a study of read filtering for tumor transcriptome and immune sequencing. This library used around 400 ng RNA and molecular barcoded adaptors spanning alpha/delta and beta/gamma chains. TCRdb re-called the reads with MiXCR, one entry per CDR3 protein. The sample shows 75,000 to 95,000 distinct CDR3 sequences, 20% to 25% of them seen only once. The specimen sequenced was a population of CD138-negative cells sorted from bone marrow. These receptors were obtained from a donor over 35 with multiple myeloma.

Of note for this clonotype: The junction departs from germline at one end; a sequencing error may be responsible. V and J are TRBV28 and TRBJ1-3, with 12 nucleotides matching TRBD1. The CDR3 length is 14 residues. Germline lookup yields CDR1 MDHEN and CDR2 SYDVKM. The CDR3 here is CATTGQGAGNTIYF. CDR3 nucleotide sequence: TGTGCGACCACGGGACAGGGGGCGGGAAATACCATATATTTT.

V usage is TRBV5-5 and J usage is TRBJ2-7, with D possibly TRBD2 on 5 matching bases. The germline V gene has CDR1 SGHKS and CDR2 YYEKEE (reference sequence). The CDR3 has 13 amino acids. Trimming pared 2 bases from V and 5 bases from J, leaving 11 bases between. CDR3 in DNA: TGTGCCAGCAGCTTAGACGGGATCCACGAGCAGTACTTC. Its translation: CASSLDGIHEQYF.

Notes on this clonotype: A clone one base away is much larger, so this may be a read error. V gene TRBV20-1 combines with J gene TRBJ2-2; 11 bases align to TRBD2. Germline lookup yields CDR1 DFQATT and CDR2 SNEGSKA (reference sequence). The CDR3 runs to 15 residues. The CDR3 loop is CSAFSGGANAGELFF. The CDR3 coding sequence is TGCAGTGCTTTTAGCGGGGGGGCGAACGCCGGGGAGCTGTTTTTT.

The chain has TRBV7-2 and TRBJ1-5; no clear D. The length of the CDR3 is 16 residues. Trimming cost V 1 base and J 0 bases, with 10 bases left between them. CDR1 and CDR2 from the germline V gene are SGHTA and FQGNSA. CDR3 residues: CASSLVGPYSNQPQHF. For the CDR3, the DNA is TGTGCCAGCAGCTTAGTTGGACCCTATAGCAATCAGCCCCAGCATTTT.

This clonotype was picked up many times. The chain has TRBV29-1 and TRBJ2-6; 8 bases align to TRBD1. The germline gives CDR1 SQVTM, CDR2 ANQGSEA. CDR3 size: 16 residues. The ends lost 6 bases at V and 0 bases at J; junction bases unmatched: 7. CDR3 nucleotides: TGCAGCGTGTCCGGGACAGGCTCCTCTGGGGCCAACGTCCTGACTTTC. Its protein is CSVSGTGSSGANVLTF.

This clonotype was detected many times. The V call is TRBV29-1, the J call TRBJ2-7; D ambiguous. This CDR3 contains 11 residues. Trimming removed 4 bases at V and 7 bases at J, with 11 bases between. The germline gives CDR1 SQVTM, CDR2 ANQGSEA. The CDR3 region is CSVVYREEQYF. The CDR3 region has the DNA TGCAGCGTTGTTTACAGAGAAGAGCAGTACTTC.

This clonotype was picked up many times. The CDR3: CSAVLGGPYNEQFF. CDR3 nucleotide sequence: TGCAGCGCCGTGTTGGGTGGGCCTTACAATGAGCAGTTCTTC. This chain links TRBV29-1 with TRBJ2-1; D gene ambiguous. From germline, CDR1 is SQVTM and CDR2 ANQGSEA. Trimming removed 7 bases at V and 4 bases at J, with 17 bases between. CDR3 length: 14 amino acids.

A note on this clonotype: This may come from a read error, since a much larger clone is one base off. The CDR3 is CSASRSRPCGYTF. CDR3 bases: TGCAGTGCTAGTAGGTCCCGACCGTGTGGCTACACCTTC. J is TRBJ1-2 and V is TRBV20-1, with D unresolved. CDR3 length equals 13 residues. CDR1 and CDR2 (germline): DFQATT, SNEGSKA (reference sequence). Trimming stripped 3 bases from V and 7 bases from J, with 15 bases between.

This rearrangement joins TRBV21-1 to TRBJ2-3; whether TRBD2, the table's D call, matches the DNA was not checked. TRBV21-1 counts as a pseudogene. This CDR3 is 15 amino acids long. CDR3 coding DNA: TGTGTCAGCAGCAACCTACCCAGGGCCCGTTGTACGCAGTATTTT. Translating gives CVSSNLPRARCTQYF.

A word on this clonotype: A much larger clone is a single base away; this may be a read error. The genes are TRBV7-3 and TRBJ2-7; D remains unclear. This CDR3 region has 15 residues. The germline V and J ends were trimmed by 5 bases and 6 bases, with 20 bases remaining between them. CDR1 and CDR2 from the germline V gene are SGHTA and FQGTGA. The CDR3 DNA sequence: TGTGCCAGCAGCCTCTCTCGGTGGTCTGTTTCCGAGCAGTACTTC. This translates into CASSLSRWSVSEQYF.

Worth noting for this clonotype: A single base separates this from a much larger clone, so it may be a read error. The chain links TRBV27 to TRBJ2-7; weak D call: TRBD1 (6 bases). Germline V lookup: CDR1 MNHEY, CDR2 SMNVEV (reference sequence). The CDR3 is made up of 13 amino acids. The V end was cut by 5 bases, the J end by 5 bases, with 13 bases between. The CDR3 bases are TGTGCCAGCAGTCATCAGGGGAGACACGAGCAGTACTTC. Translation gives CASSHQGRHEQYF.

This clonotype has ten or more counts. The chain is built from TRBV29-1 and TRBJ2-1, with unresolved D. Trimming pared 4 bases from V and 8 bases from J, leaving 9 bases between. This CDR3 region has 11 residues. CDR1 is SQVTM and CDR2 is ANQGSEA in the germline V gene. The CDR3 is CSVVRVHEQFF. The CDR3 bases are TGCAGCGTTGTAAGGGTGCATGAGCAGTTCTTC.

The rearrangement joins TRBV4-1 to TRBJ2-3; D unclear. From germline, CDR1 is MGHRA and CDR2 YSYEKL. The V gene lost 0 bases and the J gene lost 8 bases, with 9 bases spanning the gap. The CDR3 spans 13 residues. This CDR3 is CASSQDGRGTQYF. DNA of the CDR3: TGCGCCAGCAGCCAAGACGGCCGAGGTACGCAGTATTTT.

This clonotype was observed at least ten times. The chain recombines TRBV5-1 with TRBJ2-5, with D perhaps TRBD1 (6 bases). The CDR3 spans 13 residues. V was pared by 4 bases and J by 2 bases, with 9 bases between. Per germline, CDR1 SGHRS and CDR2 YFSETQ. The CDR3 nucleotides are TGCGCCAGCAGCCGACAGGAGCAAGAGACCCAGTACTTC. Protein product: CASSRQEQETQYF.

This clonotype was observed many times. The V and J genes are TRBV29-1 and TRBJ2-7; TRBD2 might be the D (6 bases). Germline loops: CDR1 SQVTM, CDR2 ANQGSEA. Trimming took off 4 bases at V and 3 bases at J, with 10 bases between the two ends. The CDR3 sequence is 12 residues long. In DNA, the CDR3 is TGCAGCGTTGTCGGGGGAAACTACGAGCAGTACTTC. Amino acids: CSVVGGNYEQYF.

The chain links TRBV10-3 to TRBJ2-5; TRBD1 agrees at 8 bases. Germline-derived CDR1 and CDR2 are ENHRY and SYGVKD. J was trimmed by 3 bases and V by 5 bases; bases with no gene match: 8. The CDR3 sequence is 15 residues long. The CDR3, as DNA: TGTGCCATCAGTACCTACGGACAGGGAAAAGAGACCCAGTACTTC. Its translation: CAISTYGQGKETQYF.

Comment on this clonotype: With a much larger clone just one base away, this may be a read error. The chain recombines TRBV24-1 with TRBJ2-3, with 9 bases identical to TRBD1. The CDR3 runs to 15 residues. In germline, CDR1 is KGHDR, CDR2 SFDVKD. V was clipped by 9 bases and J by 6 bases; unmatched bases: 12. The CDR3 loop reads CATGATGGIPDTQYF. The CDR3 DNA reads TGTGCCACCGGTGCCACAGGGGGCATACCCGATACGCAGTATTTT.

This clonotype was found many times. The chain joins TRBV5-1 to TRBJ2-1, with D unclear. Germline V CDR1 and CDR2: SGHRS, YFSETQ. Deletions cut 3 bases from V and 2 bases from J, with 3 bases between. The CDR3 has 12 residues. CDR3 sequence (DNA): TGCGCCAGCAGCTCGCCCTACAATGAGCAGTTCTTC. The encoded protein is CASSSPYNEQFF.

Comment on this clonotype: A clone one base away is much larger, so this may be a read error. This rearrangement joins TRBV2 to TRBJ2-3; TRBD2 matches at 8 bases. Germline CDR1 is SNHLY and CDR2 is FYNNEI. This CDR3 comprises 12 residues. V lost 8 bases and J lost 10; bases outside the gene matches: 8. CDR3 sequence (DNA): TGTGCCAGCGGACCGGGGGGGGTGGCGCAGTATTTT. It encodes CASGPGGVAQYF. Supplemented by reference TRBV2 and TRBJ2-3, the full variable domain reads EPEVTQTPSHQVTQMGQEVILRCVPISNHLYFYWYRQILGQKVEFLVSFYNNEISEKSEIFDDQFSVERPDGSNFTLKIRSTKLEDSAMYFCASGPGGVAQYFGPGTRLTVL.

This clonotype has at least ten counts. V and J are TRBV19 and TRBJ2-1; D remains ambiguous. Deletions cut 3 bases from V and 0 bases from J, with 9 bases between. The CDR3 has 15 amino acids. Germline lookup yields CDR1 LNHDA and CDR2 SQIVND (reference sequence). The CDR3: CASSIGSSSYNEQFF. CDR3 coding DNA: TGTGCCAGTAGTATTGGGTCTAGCTCCTACAATGAGCAGTTCTTC. Combining the CDR3 with reference TRBV19 and TRBJ2-1 gives the whole variable domain DGGITQSPKYLFRKEGQNVTLSCEQNLNHDAMYWYRQDPGQGLRLIYYSQIVNDFQKGDIAEGYSVSREKKESFPLTVTSAQKNPTAFYLCASSIGSSSYNEQFFGPGTRLTVL.

This clonotype occurred many times. J is TRBJ1-1 and V is TRBV28, with D possibly TRBD1 on 5 matching bases. The CDR3 loop spans 11 amino acids. The V end lost 7 bases, the J end lost 8 bases, and 11 bases lay between the germline ends. Germline V gene data show CDR1 as MDHEN and CDR2 as SYDVKM. CDR3 region: CASTEGDEAFF. The CDR3 region has the DNA TGTGCCAGCACCGAAGGGGACGAAGCTTTCTTT. The full variable domain, completed using reference TRBV28 and TRBJ1-1, is DVKVTQSSRYLVKRTGEKVFLECVQDMDHENMFWYRQDPGLGLRLIYFSYDVKMKEKGDIPEGYSVSREKKERFSLILESASTNQTSMYLCASTEGDEAFFGQGTRLTVV.

V gene TRBV5-4 combines with J gene TRBJ2-5; 13 bases are a match to TRBD2. This CDR3 contains 16 residues. V was clipped by 4 bases and J by 4 bases; unmatched bases: 7. Germline assignment: CDR1 SGHNT and CDR2 YYREEE (reference sequence). CDR3: CASSPGTSGVGETQYF. CDR3 bases: TGTGCCAGCAGCCCCGGGACTAGCGGGGTTGGAGAGACCCAGTACTTC.

The sample holds one count of this clonotype. Being one base from a much bigger clone, this may be a read error. The chain employs TRBV5-4 and TRBJ1-1; the D gene is possibly TRBD1 (5 bases). CDR3 length equals 15 residues. Germline CDR1 and CDR2: SGHNT and YYREEE (reference sequence). The CDR3 loop is CASSSGGTSNTEALF. The DNA for the CDR3 is TGTGCCAGCAGCTCCGGGGGGACCTCGAACACTGAAGCTCTCTTT.

Ten or more counts support this clonotype. The rearrangement uses TRBV27 and TRBJ2-7, with TRBD1 as a possible D gene (6 bases). The CDR3 is made up of 14 amino acids. Germline CDR1 is MNHEY and CDR2 is SMNVEV (reference sequence). Deletions cut 1 base from V and 5 bases from J, with 12 bases between. In DNA form, the CDR3 reads TGTGCCAGCAGTTTATTCAGGGGATACCACGAGCAGTACTTC. Amino acids: CASSLFRGYHEQYF.